Given below is one T cell receptor beta chain in context. The table came from immunoSEQ multiplex PCR; TCRdb's copy has only in-frame clones and leaves some out. Among about 220,000 clones listed, around three quarters were seen once. The germline V gene encodes CDR1 SGHTA and CDR2 FQGNSA. Trimming cost V 5 bases and J 6 bases, with 7 bases left between them. The CDR3 covers 11 residues. The data are from a study of blood T cell repertoires in COVID-19. The sample comprised peripheral blood. This clonotype originated in a woman in her sixties or seventies with acute or convalescent COVID-19. This rearrangement joins TRBV7-2 to TRBJ2-5, with no clear D. The CDR3 is CASSGDQTQYF. CDR3 DNA sequence: TGTGCCAGCAGCGGAGATCAGACCCAGTACTTC.